A selection of T cell receptor beta chains follows, all from one sample in a study of brain T cells in children with intractable seizures. Sequenced by immunoSEQ multiplex PCR; TCRdb stores in-frame clones only, minus some. The table shows around 38,000 clones, with around 90% occurring only once. The specimen was peripheral blood, collected at surgery. The source of these receptors is a girl aged 2 to 9 with tuberous sclerosis and intractable seizures. Each CDR3 is given with its conserved first and last residue. D genes are given only for firm matches. Size values are once, few and many counts, or a class for expanded clones, and some rows have none.

D gene: -; clone size: -; J gene: TRBJ2-5; V gene: TRBV24-1; CDR3 DNA: TGTGCCACCAGTCCAATGGGGAAAAAGACCCAGTACTTC; CDR3 protein: CATSPMGKKTQYF
D gene: -; clone size: -; J gene: TRBJ1-1; V gene: TRBV11-2; CDR3 DNA: TGTGCCAGCAGCTTAGTCACAGGGAACACTGAAGCTTTCTTT; CDR3 protein: CASSLVTGNTEAFF
D gene: -; clone size: once; J gene: TRBJ2-1; V gene: TRBV24-1; CDR3 DNA: TGTGCCACCAGTGATTTCACAGGGCGCGAGCAGTTCTTC; CDR3 protein: CATSDFTGREQFF
D gene: TRBD1; clone size: -; J gene: TRBJ1-3; V gene: TRBV2; CDR3 DNA: TGTGCCAGCAGCACAGGGGACTCTGGAAACACCATATATTTT; CDR3 protein: CASSTGDSGNTIYF
D gene: TRBD2; clone size: -; J gene: TRBJ2-1; V gene: TRBV9; CDR3 DNA: TGTGCCAGCAGCGCTGGACTAGCGGGGATAAATGAGCAGTTCTTC; CDR3 protein: CASSAGLAGINEQFF
D gene: TRBD1; clone size: -; J gene: TRBJ1-2; V gene: TRBV19; CDR3 DNA: TGTGCCAGTAGGAAACCGGGACAGGGGAACTATGGCTACACCTTC; CDR3 protein: CASRKPGQGNYGYTF
D gene: TRBD2; clone size: -; J gene: TRBJ2-7; V gene: TRBV11-2; CDR3 DNA: TGTGCCAGCAGTCTACTAGCGGGGGCTTCCTACGAGCAGTACTTC; CDR3 protein: CASSLLAGASYEQYF
D gene: -; clone size: -; J gene: TRBJ1-4; V gene: TRBV28; CDR3 DNA: TGTGCCAGCAGCCTGGGTTCAAATGAAAAACTGTTTTTT; CDR3 protein: CASSLGSNEKLFF
D gene: -; clone size: -; J gene: TRBJ1-1; V gene: TRBV27; CDR3 DNA: TGTGCCAGCAGTCTACAGGTAAGCGACACTGAAGCTTTCTTT; CDR3 protein: CASSLQVSDTEAFF
D gene: TRBD2; clone size: -; J gene: TRBJ2-1; V gene: TRBV7-2; CDR3 DNA: TGTGCCAGCAGCTTAGGGCGGGGGGGCTCCTACAATGAGCAGTTCTTC; CDR3 protein: CASSLGRGGSYNEQFF
D gene: TRBD1; clone size: -; J gene: TRBJ1-5; V gene: TRBV5-1; CDR3 DNA: TGCGCCAGCAGCTTACAGGGGGATCAGCCCCAGCATTTT; CDR3 protein: CASSLQGDQPQHF
D gene: TRBD2; clone size: -; J gene: TRBJ2-3; V gene: TRBV10-3; CDR3 DNA: TGTGCCATCAGCTCCTCAGCGGGGAAGGGAACAGATACGCAGTATTTT; CDR3 protein: CAISSSAGKGTDTQYF
D gene: TRBD1; clone size: -; J gene: TRBJ2-5; V gene: TRBV2; CDR3 DNA: TGTGCCAGCTCCCCCCCGGGACAGCAAGAGACCCAGTACTTC; CDR3 protein: CASSPPGQQETQYF
D gene: -; clone size: -; J gene: TRBJ2-3; V gene: TRBV20-1; CDR3 DNA: TGCAGTGCCTCAGTAGGAGATACGCAGTATTTT; CDR3 protein: CSASVGDTQYF
D gene: -; clone size: few; J gene: TRBJ1-4; V gene: TRBV2; CDR3 DNA: TGTGCCAGCAATTGGGGGGACCTACCGAATAATGAAAAACTGTTTTTT; CDR3 protein: CASNWGDLPNNEKLFF
D gene: -; clone size: -; J gene: TRBJ2-7; V gene: TRBV7-2; CDR3 DNA: TGTGCCAGCAGCTATATAGGACAGCCTTCCTACGAGCAGTACTTC; CDR3 protein: CASSYIGQPSYEQYF
D gene: TRBD2; clone size: -; J gene: TRBJ2-1; V gene: TRBV29-1; CDR3 DNA: TGCAGCGTCCGCGGTAGCGGGGACTCCTACAATGAGCAGTTCTTC; CDR3 protein: CSVRGSGDSYNEQFF
D gene: TRBD1; clone size: -; J gene: TRBJ2-3; V gene: TRBV7-3; CDR3 DNA: TGTGCCAGCAGCTTAAGATTGACAGGGCTAACAGATACGCAGTATTTT; CDR3 protein: CASSLRLTGLTDTQYF
D gene: -; clone size: -; J gene: TRBJ2-7; V gene: TRBV2; CDR3 DNA: TGTGCCAGCAGTGAAAGGCCGGGCGCTACCTACGAGCAGTACTTC; CDR3 protein: CASSERPGATYEQYF
D gene: TRBD1; clone size: -; J gene: TRBJ2-2; V gene: TRBV19; CDR3 DNA: TGTGCCAGTAGCGATCGGGACAGGGGTAGCACCGGGGAGCTGTTTTTT; CDR3 protein: CASSDRDRGSTGELFF
D gene: -; clone size: once; J gene: TRBJ1-1; V gene: TRBV6-5; CDR3 DNA: TGTGCCAGCAGTTACTCGATGAGGGAACTTGAAGCTTTCTTT; CDR3 protein: CASSYSMRELEAFF
D gene: -; clone size: -; J gene: TRBJ1-5; V gene: TRBV6-6; CDR3 DNA: TGTGCCAGCAGTTACGGGGACAAGAATCAGCCCCAGCATTTT; CDR3 protein: CASSYGDKNQPQHF
D gene: -; clone size: -; J gene: TRBJ1-5; V gene: TRBV4-1; CDR3 DNA: TGCGCCAGCAGCCAAGGGAATAGCAATCAGCCCCAGCATTTT; CDR3 protein: CASSQGNSNQPQHF
D gene: -; clone size: -; J gene: TRBJ1-1; V gene: TRBV6-6; CDR3 DNA: TGTGCCAGCACCAAAGGGGGGACTGAAGCTTTCTTT; CDR3 protein: CASTKGGTEAFF
D gene: TRBD1; clone size: -; J gene: TRBJ2-2; V gene: TRBV24-1; CDR3 DNA: TGTGCCACCAGTGATCTACGGACAGGGAACACCGGGGAGCTGTTTTTT; CDR3 protein: CATSDLRTGNTGELFF
D gene: -; clone size: -; J gene: TRBJ2-1; V gene: TRBV20-1; CDR3 DNA: TGCAGTCCCCGGGGCAGGGGTGGGCAGTTCTTC; CDR3 protein: CSPRGRGGQFF
D gene: TRBD1; clone size: -; J gene: TRBJ1-1; V gene: TRBV6-2/TRBV6-3; CDR3 DNA: TGTGCCAGCAGTACCGACAGGGGCCTAGTCACTGAAGCTTTCTTT; CDR3 protein: CASSTDRGLVTEAFF
D gene: TRBD1; clone size: -; J gene: TRBJ1-1; V gene: TRBV3-1/TRBV3-2; CDR3 DNA: TGTGCCAGCAGCCAATATGGGACAGGGAGAGGTGTAACTGAAGCTTTCTTT; CDR3 protein: CASSQYGTGRGVTEAFF
D gene: TRBD1; clone size: once; J gene: TRBJ2-2; V gene: TRBV27; CDR3 DNA: TGTGCCAGCAGTCTAAGGGACAGAGCAACGAACACCGGGGAGCTGTTTTTT; CDR3 protein: CASSLRDRATNTGELFF
D gene: -; clone size: few; J gene: TRBJ2-6; V gene: TRBV6-5; CDR3 DNA: TGTGCCAGCAGCCCACAGGGAAATGGGGCCAACGTCCTGACTTTC; CDR3 protein: CASSPQGNGANVLTF
D gene: -; clone size: -; J gene: TRBJ1-1; V gene: TRBV6-1; CDR3 DNA: TGTGCCAGCAGTGAAGGGGCGAACACTGAAGCTTTCTTT; CDR3 protein: CASSEGANTEAFF
D gene: -; clone size: once; J gene: TRBJ1-5; V gene: TRBV2; CDR3 DNA: TGTGCCAGCCGATGGGGGGGCGGTCAGCCCCAGCATTTT; CDR3 protein: CASRWGGGQPQHF
D gene: -; clone size: -; J gene: TRBJ1-6; V gene: TRBV5-1; CDR3 DNA: TGCGCCAGCAGTTTACCGCAGGGTAATTCACCCCTCCACTTT; CDR3 protein: CASSLPQGNSPLHF
D gene: -; clone size: few; J gene: TRBJ2-7; V gene: TRBV24-1; CDR3 DNA: TGTGCCACCACGGGGGTGGCCTACGAGCAGTACTTC; CDR3 protein: CATTGVAYEQYF
D gene: -; clone size: -; J gene: TRBJ2-5; V gene: TRBV6-5; CDR3 DNA: TGTGCCAGCATGAAATTGGTAGGCCAAGAGACCCAGTACTTC; CDR3 protein: CASMKLVGQETQYF
D gene: -; clone size: -; J gene: TRBJ1-1; V gene: TRBV4-1; CDR3 DNA: TGCGCCAGCAGCTCCCACCCAAGGGCCAAAAGAACGAACACTGAAGCTTTCTTT; CDR3 protein: CASSSHPRAKRTNTEAFF
D gene: -; clone size: -; J gene: TRBJ1-2; V gene: TRBV6-5; CDR3 DNA: TGTGCCAGCACCCTCGAGGGGTTTGGCTACACCTTC; CDR3 protein: CASTLEGFGYTF
D gene: -; clone size: -; J gene: TRBJ1-1; V gene: TRBV20-1; CDR3 DNA: TGCAGTGCTAGTGACGGGAGGAACACTGAAGCTTTCTTT; CDR3 protein: CSASDGRNTEAFF
D gene: -; clone size: -; J gene: TRBJ2-1; V gene: TRBV19; CDR3 DNA: TGTGCCAGTAGTATGAAAGGATCTGGGATGGGCAATGAGCAGTTCTTC; CDR3 protein: CASSMKGSGMGNEQFF
D gene: TRBD1; clone size: -; J gene: TRBJ2-2; V gene: TRBV11-2; CDR3 DNA: TGTGCCAGCAGACCGACAGGGGTGCGCCCCGGGGAGCTGTTTTTT; CDR3 protein: CASRPTGVRPGELFF
D gene: -; clone size: -; J gene: TRBJ2-1; V gene: TRBV9; CDR3 DNA: TGTGCCAGCAGCCAGATGGGACTGCCCTACAATGAGCAGTTCTTC; CDR3 protein: CASSQMGLPYNEQFF
D gene: TRBD1; clone size: -; J gene: TRBJ2-1; V gene: TRBV5-4; CDR3 DNA: TGTGCCAGCAGCTGGGACAGGGGGAATGAGCAGTTCTTC; CDR3 protein: CASSWDRGNEQFF
D gene: -; clone size: once; J gene: TRBJ2-2; V gene: TRBV10-2; CDR3 DNA: TGCGCCAGCGGTCTGTTGCGTCCCGGGGAGCTGTTTTTT; CDR3 protein: CASGLLRPGELFF
D gene: -; clone size: -; J gene: TRBJ2-1; V gene: TRBV19; CDR3 DNA: TGTGCCAGTAGTATATGGGGCCCGTACAATGAGCAGTTCTTC; CDR3 protein: CASSIWGPYNEQFF
D gene: TRBD1; clone size: -; J gene: TRBJ1-6; V gene: TRBV7-9; CDR3 DNA: TGTGCCAGCAGCTTCGGACAGGGGTTCTATAATTCACCCCTCCACTTT; CDR3 protein: CASSFGQGFYNSPLHF
D gene: -; clone size: few; J gene: TRBJ1-5; V gene: TRBV6-1; CDR3 DNA: TGTGCCAGCAGTGAAAATACGGGGGGCAATCAGCCCCAGCATTTT; CDR3 protein: CASSENTGGNQPQHF
D gene: TRBD1; clone size: -; J gene: TRBJ1-1; V gene: TRBV6-1; CDR3 DNA: TGTGCCAGCAGTGAAGTTTGGGACAGGGGGCGCGGCACTGAAGCTTTCTTT; CDR3 protein: CASSEVWDRGRGTEAFF
D gene: -; clone size: -; J gene: TRBJ1-5; V gene: TRBV15; CDR3 DNA: TGTGCCACCAGCCCCATGGTTGGCAATCAGCCCCAGCATTTT; CDR3 protein: CATSPMVGNQPQHF
D gene: -; clone size: -; J gene: TRBJ1-5; V gene: TRBV19; CDR3 DNA: TGTGCCAGTACCAACAGGTTTTCGTATAATCAGCCCCAGCATTTT; CDR3 protein: CASTNRFSYNQPQHF
D gene: -; clone size: -; J gene: TRBJ2-2; V gene: TRBV30; CDR3 DNA: TGTGCCTGGGCCGTGACGGGCCTCAGGACGAACACCGGGGAGCTGTTTTTT; CDR3 protein: CAWAVTGLRTNTGELFF
D gene: TRBD1; clone size: -; J gene: TRBJ1-6; V gene: TRBV6-5; CDR3 DNA: TGTGCCAGCAGTTACACCGGGACAGTTCGTTCACCCCTCCACTTT; CDR3 protein: CASSYTGTVRSPLHF
D gene: -; clone size: -; J gene: TRBJ1-5; V gene: TRBV5-6; CDR3 DNA: TGTGCCAGCAGCTTGGGCATCAATCAGCCCCAGCATTTT; CDR3 protein: CASSLGINQPQHF
D gene: TRBD1; clone size: -; J gene: TRBJ2-7; V gene: TRBV7-8; CDR3 DNA: TGTGCCAGCAGCTTAGAACCGGGACAGGCCAGGGAGCAGTACTTC; CDR3 protein: CASSLEPGQAREQYF
D gene: -; clone size: few; J gene: TRBJ1-6; V gene: TRBV5-4; CDR3 DNA: TGTGCCAGCAGCTTGGGCCCCAGGGGAGGCTCACCCCTCCACTTT; CDR3 protein: CASSLGPRGGSPLHF
D gene: -; clone size: -; J gene: TRBJ2-1; V gene: TRBV7-3; CDR3 DNA: TGTGCCAGCAGCTTCGATACCTACAATGAGCAGTTCTTC; CDR3 protein: CASSFDTYNEQFF
D gene: -; clone size: -; J gene: TRBJ1-1; V gene: TRBV24-1; CDR3 DNA: TGTGCCACCAGTGGAGGGGCGCGCGGGGACACTGAAGCTTTCTTT; CDR3 protein: CATSGGARGDTEAFF
D gene: TRBD1; clone size: once; J gene: TRBJ1-5; V gene: TRBV6-6; CDR3 DNA: TGTGCCAGCGCGGACAGGGTTAAGGAGCCCCAGCATTTT; CDR3 protein: CASADRVKEPQHF
D gene: TRBD1; clone size: -; J gene: TRBJ2-5; V gene: TRBV29-1; CDR3 DNA: TGCAGCGTTGATACCGACGGGACAGGGATTGCGACCCAGTACTTC; CDR3 protein: CSVDTDGTGIATQYF